Following are 30 T cell receptor beta chains from one sample sequenced in a study of post-analysis software for immune sequencing data. For these TCRs, the target antigens are not known. General observations from the study: Roughly five TRBV segments occurring more often in patients than controls included TRBV5-6, TRBV5-1 and TRBV20-1.

Unique molecular identifiers had been added to the TCR beta cDNA libraries. Using its own MiXCR run on the PCR reads, TCRdb lists one record per CDR3 protein. The sample has 740,000 or so distinct CDR3 sequences; approximately 57% are singletons. The sequenced sample was blood. These receptors came from a girl aged 10 to 17 with multiple sclerosis.

This sequence joins TRBV3-1 and TRBJ2-1, with 8 positions matching TRBD2. Germline lookup yields CDR1 LGHDT and CDR2 YNNKEL (reference sequence). The CDR3 loop spans 18 amino acids. V was pared by 8 bases and J by 0 bases, with 15 bases of the junction left unmatched. The CDR3 spells CASPGGVGGGSSYNEQFF. In DNA form, the CDR3 reads TGTGCCAGCCCCGGAGGTGTCGGGGGGGGAAGCTCCTACAATGAGCAGTTCTTC.

The chain joins TRBV15 to TRBJ1-5; 8 bases map to TRBD1. This CDR3 is built from 16 residues. V dropped 8 bases and J dropped 1; count of bases not matched to a gene: 10. Germline loops: CDR1 LNHNV, CDR2 YYDKDF (reference sequence). CDR3 loop: CATGEDRVRSNQPQHF. In nucleotides, the CDR3 is TGTGCCACCGGGGAGGACAGGGTGAGGAGCAATCAGCCCCAGCATTTT.

The chain employs TRBV13 and TRBJ2-4; D perhaps matches TRBD1 (6 bases). Germline lookup yields CDR1 PRHDT and CDR2 FYEKMQ (reference sequence). V lost 5 bases to trimming and J lost 7 bases, with 12 bases between them. The CDR3 is made up of 13 amino acids. The CDR3 region is CASSSRDNNIQYF. For the CDR3, the DNA is TGTGCCAGCAGCAGCCGGGACAACAACATTCAGTACTTC.

The chain joins TRBV29-1 to TRBJ1-2, with 7 bases aligning to TRBD1. This CDR3 spans 12 amino acids. The V segment lost 0 bases and the J segment 10 bases; nucleotides outside the gene matches: 5. Looked up from germline, CDR1 is SQVTM and CDR2 is ANQGSEA. Here the CDR3 reads CSVEDRDSVYTF. CDR3 DNA sequence: TGCAGCGTTGAAGATCGGGACAGTGTCTACACCTTC. The whole variable domain, remainder taken from reference TRBV29-1 and TRBJ1-2, is SAVISQKPSRDICQRGTSLTIQCQVDSQVTMMFWYRQQPGQSLTLIATANQGSEATYESGFVIDKFPISRPNLTFSTLTVSNMSPEDSSIYLCSVEDRDSVYTFGSGTRLTVV.

The chain uses TRBV6-4 and TRBJ1-1, with 10 bases that match TRBD1. J was trimmed by 0 bases and V by 6 bases; bases with no gene match: 25. CDR1 and CDR2 from the germline V gene are MRHNA and SNTAGT. This CDR3 is built from 22 residues. CDR3 residues: CASSDRDRGRNGFTALNTEAFF. The CDR3 nucleotides read TGTGCCAGCAGCGACCGGGACAGGGGTAGGAATGGGTTCACCGCACTGAACACTGAAGCTTTCTTT.

CDR3 DNA: TGCGCCAGCAGTCCGGGGACAGGGGTCTCTGGGGCCAACGTCCTGACTTTC. This codes for CASSPGTGVSGANVLTF. The V call is TRBV5-1, the J call TRBJ2-6, with TRBD1 identical over 10 bases. From germline, CDR1 is SGHRS and CDR2 YFSETQ. CDR3 length equals 17 residues. The trim removed 5 bases at V and 0 bases at J, leaving 5 bases unmatched.

The CDR3 nucleotides are TGTGCCAGCAGCGATCCGGGACTAGCGAGCACAGATACGCAGTATTTT. Translation gives CASSDPGLASTDTQYF. The V gene is TRBV6-2 or TRBV6-3, the J gene TRBJ2-3; 10 bases agree with TRBD2. With 6 bases clipped from V and 0 bases from J, the junction kept 6 bases outside the gene matches. Germline V gives CDR1 MNHEY, CDR2 SVGEGT. The CDR3 runs 16 residues.

The chain joins TRBV7-6 to TRBJ2-5, with 9 nucleotides matching TRBD2. Unmatched junction bases numbered 15, after V lost 7 bases and J lost 3 bases. The CDR3 length is 17 residues. CDR1 is SGHVS, CDR2 FNYEAQ, per germline. In nucleotides, the CDR3 is TGTGCCAGCACCCTCGAGCCCGGGACTAGCCGGAAAGAGACCCAGTACTTC. Its translation: CASTLEPGTSRKETQYF.

The chain has TRBV7-2 and TRBJ1-3; 8 bases agree with TRBD1. Germline assignment: CDR1 SGHTA and CDR2 FQGNSA. The CDR3 covers 16 residues. V shed 3 bases and J 3 bases; nucleotides not matched to a gene: 7. CDR3 DNA sequence: TGTGCCAGCAGCTTCTCAGGGGGCCACGGTGGAAACACCATATATTTT. This encodes CASSFSGGHGGNTIYF. The full variable domain, completed using reference TRBV7-2 and TRBJ1-3, is GAGVSQSPSNKVTEKGKDVELRCDPISGHTALYWYRQSLGQGLEFLIYFQGNSAPDKSGLPSDRFSAERTGGSVSTLTIQRTQQEDSAVYLCASSFSGGHGGNTIYFGEGSWLTVV.

The V and J genes are TRBV13 and TRBJ2-5, with a weak D call TRBD2 (6 bases). The DNA end lines up better with TRBJ2-7; the J call may be wrong. The CDR3 totals 14 residues. The germline V gene encodes CDR1 PRHDT and CDR2 FYEKMQ (reference sequence). CDR3 bases: TGTGCCAGCAGCTCGGGACTGGCCCACTACGAGCAGTACTTC. It translates to CASSSGLAHYEQYF.

This clonotype occurred a few times. Sequence at one end of the junction differs from germline and may be a read error. The chain has TRBV10-3 and TRBJ2-3; 9 bases match TRBD2. This CDR3 spans 15 amino acids. Per germline, CDR1 ENHRY and CDR2 SYGVKD. Here the CDR3 reads CVIGSRGGATDTQYF. Written as DNA, the CDR3 is TGTGTCATCGGAAGTCGCGGGGGGGCGACAGATACGCAGTATTTT.

The chain joins TRBV27 to TRBJ2-7; 13 bases align to TRBD2. The J call is doubtful: the DNA matches TRBJ2-1 better. CDR1 and CDR2 from the germline V gene are MNHEY and SMNVEV (reference sequence). CDR3 length: 16 amino acids. For the CDR3, the DNA is TGTGCCAGCAGTTTACGGACTAGCGGGAGTTCGAATGAGCAGTTCTTC. As protein: CASSLRTSGSSNEQFF.

Here the CDR3 reads CASSPTILAPLHF. In nucleotides, the CDR3 is TGTGCCAGCAGCCCGACCATCTTGGCACCCCTCCACTTT. The rearrangement joins TRBV14 to TRBJ1-6; unclear D gene. The ends were cut back, 4 bases at V and 11 bases at J, with 12 bases in the middle. Per germline, CDR1 SGHDN and CDR2 FVKESK. The CDR3 contains 13 residues. Filled out from reference TRBV14 and TRBJ1-6, the complete variable domain reads EAGVTQFPSHSVIEKGQTVTLRCDPISGHDNLYWYRRVMGKEIKFLLHFVKESKQDESGMPNNRFLAERTGGTYSTLKVQPAELEDSGVYFCASSPTILAPLHFGNGTRLTVT.

This clonotype showed up just a few times. The genes are TRBV7-9 and TRBJ2-7, with 8 bases that match TRBD2. Germline V gene sequence: CDR1 SEHNR, CDR2 FQNEAQ (reference sequence). This CDR3 is built from 16 residues. The junction had 12 bases not matched to a gene; V was cut back by 7 bases and J by 1 base. The CDR3 loop reads CASTATGGTPSYEQYF. The CDR3 nucleotides read TGTGCCAGCACCGCAACGGGGGGGACCCCGTCCTACGAGCAGTACTTC.

The chain has TRBV7-6 and TRBJ1-6; D unclear. CDR1 SGHVS and CDR2 FNYEAQ come from the germline V gene. This CDR3 comprises 12 residues. V was cut by 5 bases and J by 7 bases, with 6 bases left in between. CDR3 bases: TGTGCCAGCAGCGTGGGAAATTCACCCCTCCACTTT. Protein: CASSVGNSPLHF.

This clonotype was seen a handful of times. V gene TRBV9 combines with J gene TRBJ2-7, with 9 nucleotides matching TRBD1. The CDR3 spans 16 residues. V was pared by 0 bases and J by 4 bases, with 8 bases of the junction left unmatched. Looked up from germline, CDR1 is SGDLS and CDR2 is YYNGEE. The CDR3, as DNA: TGTGCCAGCAGCGTAGAACAGGGGGCGGAATTATACGAGCAGTACTTC. This codes for CASSVEQGAELYEQYF.

The rearrangement links TRBV6-6 to TRBJ1-5; perhaps TRBD1 as D (6 bases). This CDR3 has 15 residues. CDR1 is MNHNY and CDR2 is SVGAGI in the germline V gene (reference sequence). V lost 0 bases and J 7 bases, leaving 13 bases between the germline ends. The DNA of the CDR3 is TGTGCCAGCAGTTACTCGGCAGGGGAAAGGCAGCCCCAGCATTTT. Translating gives CASSYSAGERQPQHF.

This clonotype has a handful of counts. The CDR3 DNA sequence: TGTGCCAGCAGTCCAGAATACCGACGGGGCGAGCAGTACTTC. The encoded protein is CASSPEYRRGEQYF. The chain carries TRBV6-5 and TRBJ2-7; possibly TRBD2 for D (5 bases). Germline CDR1 is MNHEY and CDR2 is SVGAGI. The V end lost 5 bases, the J end lost 6 bases, and 17 bases lay between the germline ends. This CDR3 is built from 14 residues.

V is TRBV7-2 and J is TRBJ1-1; no reliable D call. The CDR3 covers 13 residues. V dropped 1 base and J dropped 7 bases, with 10 bases sitting between them. Per germline, CDR1 SGHTA and CDR2 FQGNSA. The CDR3 nucleotides read TGTGCCAGCAGCTTAGTGAGGCAATTTGAAGCTTTCTTT. Amino acids: CASSLVRQFEAFF.

The chain has TRBV3-1 and TRBJ1-5, with 7 positions matching TRBD1. This CDR3 is 16 amino acids long. In germline, CDR1 is LGHDT, CDR2 YNNKEL (reference sequence). With 0 bases clipped from V and 2 bases from J, the junction kept 4 bases outside the gene matches. DNA for the CDR3: TGTGCCAGCAGCCAAGATCACAGGGGCGGCAATCAGCCCCAGCATTTT. Protein: CASSQDHRGGNQPQHF.

This clonotype has more than one count but fewer than ten. V and J are TRBV12-3 or TRBV12-4 and TRBJ2-1; no reliable D call. The CDR3 has 12 amino acids. V lost 3 bases to trimming and J lost 9 bases, with 9 bases between them. The CDR3 protein is CASSLSPGEQFF. CDR3 bases: TGTGCCAGCAGTTTGAGCCCGGGTGAGCAGTTCTTC.

This chain joins TRBV9 and TRBJ1-2; 7 bases fit TRBD1. The germline gives CDR1 SGDLS, CDR2 YYNGEE. The V segment lost 0 bases and the J segment 4 bases; nucleotides outside the gene matches: 9. The CDR3 runs to 16 residues. The CDR3 sequence: CASSVGRTGVSYGYTF. The CDR3 DNA sequence: TGTGCCAGCAGCGTAGGTCGAACAGGGGTGAGCTATGGCTACACCTTC. Looking up the rest from reference TRBV9 and TRBJ1-2 gives the full variable domain: DSGVTQTPKHLITATGQRVTLRCSPRSGDLSVYWYQQSLDQGLQFLIQYYNGEERAKGNILERFSAQQFPDLHSELNLSSLELGDSALYFCASSVGRTGVSYGYTFGSGTRLTVV.

The V and J genes are TRBV5-6 and TRBJ2-2; no definite D call. V gave up 0 bases and J gave up 5 bases, with 14 bases separating them. This CDR3 has 16 amino acids. The germline V gene has CDR1 SGHDT and CDR2 YYEEEE. The CDR3 reads CASSLATPGGTGELFF. CDR3 sequence (DNA): TGTGCCAGCAGCTTGGCCACCCCGGGTGGGACCGGGGAGCTGTTTTTT.

With respect to this clonotype: Relative to the germline gene, one junction end is altered; a read error may explain this. The gene calls are TRBV7-8 and TRBJ2-7, with 7 positions matching TRBD1. The CDR3 covers 13 residues. In germline, CDR1 is SGHVS, CDR2 FQNEAQ. The CDR3 DNA reads TGTGCCGGCAGCCGACAGGGCCCCTACGAGCAGTACTTC. It specifies CAGSRQGPYEQYF.

The chain has TRBV14 and TRBJ2-1; the match to TRBD2 covers 8 bases. Germline V lookup: CDR1 SGHDN, CDR2 FVKESK. The CDR3 totals 13 residues. Losses at the gene ends were 0 bases for V and 15 bases for J; bases not matched to a gene: 7. For the CDR3, the DNA is TGTGCCAGCAGCCAAGATCGGGGCGGGAGGCTGTTCTTC. Translated, it gives CASSQDRGGRLFF.

This clonotype showed up just a few times. This chain uses TRBV7-9 with TRBJ2-5; D possibly corresponds to TRBD2 (6 bases). CDR1 is SEHNR, CDR2 FQNEAQ, per germline (reference sequence). CDR3 size: 13 residues. V gave up 5 bases and J gave up 5 bases, with 12 bases separating them. CDR3 DNA sequence: TGTGCCAGCAGCCCTGGGAGGAGGGAGACCCAGTACTTC. Its protein product is CASSPGRRETQYF.

The CDR3: CSAIRTGGHEQFF. The DNA for the CDR3 is TGCAGTGCCATCCGGACAGGGGGGCATGAGCAGTTCTTC. The chain has TRBV20-1 and TRBJ2-1; TRBD1 matches 10 bases. With 6 bases clipped from V and 8 bases from J, the junction kept 7 bases outside the gene matches. The CDR3 is made up of 13 amino acids. Germline V CDR1 and CDR2: DFQATT, SNEGSKA (reference sequence).

This chain uses TRBV7-6 with TRBJ1-1; no clear D gene. V was cut by 6 bases and J by 3 bases, with 17 bases left in between. This CDR3 spans 15 amino acids. CDR1 SGHVS and CDR2 FNYEAQ come from the germline V gene. CDR3 loop: CASRLKPTLDTEAFF. The DNA for the CDR3 is TGTGCCAGCAGATTGAAGCCGACGCTGGACACTGAAGCTTTCTTT.

This clonotype came up a few times. The chain couples TRBV6-1 to TRBJ2-7; D is uncertain. The DNA end is a closer match to TRBJ2-5, so the J assignment may be wrong. From germline, CDR1 is MNHNS and CDR2 SASEGT. The CDR3 is 13 amino acids. The CDR3 sequence is CASSETHQETQYF. CDR3 coding DNA: TGTGCCAGCAGTGAAACCCACCAAGAGACCCAGTACTTC.

J is TRBJ2-3 and V is TRBV10-1; possibly TRBD1 or TRBD2 for D (5 bases each). The CDR3 has 14 residues. The V end was cut by 2 bases, the J end by 4 bases, with 10 bases between. The germline gives CDR1 WNHNN, CDR2 SYGVQD (reference sequence). The CDR3 nucleotides read TGCGCCAGCAGTGAGAATCGGGACCCAGATACGCAGTATTTT. This encodes CASSENRDPDTQYF.